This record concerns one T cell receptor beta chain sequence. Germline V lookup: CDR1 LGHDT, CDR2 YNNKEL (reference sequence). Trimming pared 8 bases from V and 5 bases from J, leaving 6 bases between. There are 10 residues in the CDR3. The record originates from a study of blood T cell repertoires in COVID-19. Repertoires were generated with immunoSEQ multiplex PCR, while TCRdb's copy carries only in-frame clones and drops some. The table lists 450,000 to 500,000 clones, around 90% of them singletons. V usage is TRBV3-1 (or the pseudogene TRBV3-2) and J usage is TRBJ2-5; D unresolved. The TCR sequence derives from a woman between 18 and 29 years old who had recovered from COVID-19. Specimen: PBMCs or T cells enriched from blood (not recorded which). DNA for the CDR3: TGTGCCAGCCCCGTGGAGACCCAGTACTTC. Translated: CASPVETQYF.